The rows below give T cell receptor beta chains drawn from one sample of a study of sequential checkpoint blockade in melanoma. This table comes from immunoSEQ multiplex PCR, and its TCRdb copy is limited to in-frame clones, with some not included. The sample lists fewer than 25,000 clones; over 80% were seen once. This sample comprised CD8+ T cells sorted from blood (inferred from file names), obtained from a patient given nivolumab and ipilimumab in sequence. The receptor source for this set is a human donor with melanoma. Each CDR3 is given with its conserved first and last residue. Fields, in order: CDR3 DNA, CDR3 protein, V gene, D gene, J gene, clone size. The D gene is left open where the match is weak. A clone size is listed for some rows: how often the clone was seen (once, few, many), or a class if it is expanded.

CDR3nt: TGCGCCAGCAGCCAACTCCCGGCCGGCCGGGAAGTCGATCAGCCCCAGCATTTT; CDR3aa: CASSQLPAGREVDQPQHF; v_gene: TRBV4-3; d_gene: .; j_gene: TRBJ1-5; abundance: few
CDR3nt: TGTGCCAGCAGCTGGGGGGGGGAAAACATTCAGTACTTC; CDR3aa: CASSWGGENIQYF; v_gene: TRBV5-4; d_gene: TRBD2; j_gene: TRBJ2-4; abundance: .
CDR3nt: TGTGCCAGCAGCGAACGGACGGGGAGAGGTTCACCCCTCCACTTT; CDR3aa: CASSERTGRGSPLHF; v_gene: TRBV9; d_gene: .; j_gene: TRBJ1-6; abundance: .
CDR3nt: TGCGCCAGCAGCTTGGCCAAGGCTAGCGGGAGGTACAATGAGCAGTTCTTC; CDR3aa: CASSLAKASGRYNEQFF; v_gene: TRBV5-1; d_gene: TRBD2; j_gene: TRBJ2-1; abundance: .
CDR3nt: TGTGCCAGCAGCCGCAGGGGAGATGGGAATGAGCAGTTCTTC; CDR3aa: CASSRRGDGNEQFF; v_gene: TRBV7-8; d_gene: .; j_gene: TRBJ2-1; abundance: .
CDR3nt: TGTGCCAGCAGCCCCACGACAGGGGGGGTCTATGGCTACACCTTC; CDR3aa: CASSPTTGGVYGYTF; v_gene: TRBV11-2; d_gene: TRBD1; j_gene: TRBJ1-2; abundance: .
CDR3nt: TGTGCCATCAGTGAAAGGTCGGGACAGGGTGGTGCAGATACGCAGTATTTT; CDR3aa: CAISERSGQGGADTQYF; v_gene: TRBV10-3; d_gene: TRBD1; j_gene: TRBJ2-3; abundance: .
CDR3nt: TGTGCCAGCAGTTGGGACAGATACAATGAGCAGTTCTTC; CDR3aa: CASSWDRYNEQFF; v_gene: TRBV6-5; d_gene: TRBD1; j_gene: TRBJ2-1; abundance: .
CDR3nt: TGTGCCAGCAGCGCCAGGGGCGCGTATGGCACGTTTGAGACCCAGTACTTC; CDR3aa: CASSARGAYGTFETQYF; v_gene: TRBV9; d_gene: .; j_gene: TRBJ2-5; abundance: .
CDR3nt: TGTGCCAGCAGCTTAGGCAGGGGGGAGACCCAGTACTTC; CDR3aa: CASSLGRGETQYF; v_gene: TRBV7-9; d_gene: TRBD1; j_gene: TRBJ2-5; abundance: .
CDR3nt: TGCGCCAGCAGCCAGGGAAGGGGAGCCAAAAACATTCAGTACTTC; CDR3aa: CASSQGRGAKNIQYF; v_gene: TRBV4-1; d_gene: .; j_gene: TRBJ2-4; abundance: .
CDR3nt: TGTGCCAGCAGTTTATACAAGGGACACACCTACGAGCAGTACTTC; CDR3aa: CASSLYKGHTYEQYF; v_gene: TRBV27; d_gene: .; j_gene: TRBJ2-7; abundance: few
CDR3nt: TGTGCCAGCAGCCAGGGGGGGCGCGGGTGGGAGGGCCCGGGCGAGCAGTACTTC; CDR3aa: CASSQGGRGWEGPGEQYF; v_gene: TRBV4-2; d_gene: .; j_gene: TRBJ2-7; abundance: .
CDR3nt: TGTGCCAGCAGCGCCGGGACAGGGGTGACCTACGAGCAGTACTTC; CDR3aa: CASSAGTGVTYEQYF; v_gene: TRBV7-2; d_gene: TRBD1; j_gene: TRBJ2-7; abundance: once
CDR3nt: TGTGCCAGCAGTTTATTGCGGCGGAGCTCCTACGAGCAGTACTTC; CDR3aa: CASSLLRRSSYEQYF; v_gene: TRBV28; d_gene: .; j_gene: TRBJ2-7; abundance: .
CDR3nt: TGTGCCAGCAGCTTGACTAGCTGGAACATTCAGTACTTC; CDR3aa: CASSLTSWNIQYF; v_gene: TRBV4-2; d_gene: TRBD2; j_gene: TRBJ2-4; abundance: .
CDR3nt: TGCGCCAGCAGCGTAGACCCGGGACAGGGGGCAGGGCGCGAGCAGTACTTC; CDR3aa: CASSVDPGQGAGREQYF; v_gene: TRBV5-1; d_gene: TRBD1; j_gene: TRBJ2-7; abundance: .
CDR3nt: TGCGCCAGCAGCTTGGTGGGCGGGGGGTTAGATGGCTACACCTTC; CDR3aa: CASSLVGGGLDGYTF; v_gene: TRBV4-1; d_gene: .; j_gene: TRBJ1-2; abundance: .
CDR3nt: TGTGCCAGCAGCCGCGGACTAGCAGAGTACAATGAGCAGTTCTTC; CDR3aa: CASSRGLAEYNEQFF; v_gene: TRBV5-6; d_gene: TRBD2; j_gene: TRBJ2-1; abundance: large
CDR3nt: TGTGCCAGCACCATGGGGGGGGGCGCGAGCTCCGCCTATGGCTACACCTTC; CDR3aa: CASTMGGGASSAYGYTF; v_gene: TRBV27; d_gene: .; j_gene: TRBJ1-2; abundance: .
CDR3nt: TGTGCCAGCAGTTACGGGACAGGGGCTTCGGGGACCCAGTACTTC; CDR3aa: CASSYGTGASGTQYF; v_gene: TRBV6-6; d_gene: TRBD1; j_gene: TRBJ2-5; abundance: .
CDR3nt: TGTGCCAGCTCACCACACAACGACGAGCAGTACTTC; CDR3aa: CASSPHNDEQYF; v_gene: TRBV18; d_gene: .; j_gene: TRBJ2-7; abundance: .
CDR3nt: TGCGCCAGCAGTGAGTCAAGGACAGGGGTCTACGAGCAGTACTTC; CDR3aa: CASSESRTGVYEQYF; v_gene: TRBV10-1; d_gene: TRBD1; j_gene: TRBJ2-7; abundance: few